These 26 T cell receptor beta chains originate from one sample sequenced in a study of blood T cell repertoires in COVID-19. The assay was immunoSEQ multiplex PCR, and TCRdb's table has in-frame clones only and misses some. This sample has 6,000 to 7,000 clones, with 80% to 90% found just once. What was sequenced was peripheral blood. The receptors shown here come from a human donor with active COVID-19. The donor label of this sample is uncertain.

The V and J genes are TRBV6-5 and TRBJ1-6; D might be TRBD1 (5 bases). Germline CDR1 reads MNHEY; CDR2 reads SVGAGI. The V end lost 2 bases, the J end lost 9 bases, and 5 bases lay between the germline ends. The CDR3 consists of 12 residues. Here the CDR3 reads CASSYRGSPLHF. Here the CDR3 DNA reads TGTGCCAGCAGTTACAGGGGTTCACCCCTCCACTTT.

Only one count was recorded for this clone. This chain links TRBV6-6 with TRBJ1-6; tentatively, D is TRBD1 (5 bases). In germline, CDR1 is MNHNY, CDR2 SVGAGI (reference sequence). Trimming removed 2 bases at V and 5 bases at J, with 7 bases between. The CDR3 is made up of 14 amino acids. The CDR3 nucleotides read TGTGCCAGCAGTTACGACAGCGATAATTCACCCCTCCACTTT. Encoded protein: CASSYDSDNSPLHF.

The rearrangement uses TRBV6-6 and TRBJ1-5; 7 bases match TRBD1. V was pared by 5 bases and J by 0 bases, with 10 bases of the junction left unmatched. Germline loops: CDR1 MNHNY, CDR2 SVGAGI (reference sequence). The CDR3 runs 17 residues. The DNA of the CDR3 is TGTGCCAGCAGTCGGGACAGCGGGGGGAGTAGCAATCAGCCCCAGCATTTT. Translation: CASSRDSGGSSNQPQHF.

This chain's CDR3 is CASSPGRGEKLFF. In nucleotides, the CDR3 is TGTGCCAGCTCACCCGGACGAGGGGAAAAACTGTTTTTT. V and J are TRBV18 and TRBJ1-4; no clear D. Trimming stripped 3 bases from V and 8 bases from J, with 10 bases between. The CDR3 is 13 residues long. Germline lookup yields CDR1 KGHSH and CDR2 LQKENI.

This chain connects TRBV19 to TRBJ2-2; 12 nucleotides align to TRBD2. The V and J ends lost 5 bases and 2 bases, in that order; junction bases with no gene match: 6. CDR1 is LNHDA, CDR2 SQIVND, per germline (reference sequence). The length of the CDR3 is 17 residues. DNA of the CDR3: TGTGCCAGTAGTCTCTCTAGCGGGGGGGTAAACACCGGGGAGCTGTTTTTT. Translating gives CASSLSSGGVNTGELFF.

The genes are TRBV10-3 and TRBJ2-7, with 9 bases aligning to TRBD1. The CDR3 has 15 residues. Germline V gene lookup returns CDR1 ENHRY and CDR2 SYGVKD. The V and J ends lost 3 bases and 2 bases, in that order; junction bases with no gene match: 5. CDR3 DNA sequence: TGTGCCATCAGTGACCGGACAGGGGTCGCCTACGAGCAGTACTTC. Encoded protein: CAISDRTGVAYEQYF.

The chain uses TRBV25-1 and TRBJ1-2; D is possibly TRBD1 (5 bases). CDR3 length equals 15 residues. CDR1 MGHDK and CDR2 SYGVNS come from the germline V gene. The V end lost 5 bases, the J end lost 0 bases, and 13 bases lay between the germline ends. The CDR3 spells CASSLTGVTNYGYTF. CDR3 in DNA: TGTGCCAGCAGTTTAACAGGCGTAACTAACTATGGCTACACCTTC.

The chain is built from TRBV7-9 and TRBJ2-3; 7 bases align to TRBD1. Germline V gene sequence: CDR1 SEHNR, CDR2 FQNEAQ (reference sequence). With 5 bases clipped from V and 4 bases from J, the junction kept 15 bases outside the gene matches. The CDR3 has 17 amino acids. The CDR3 DNA reads TGTGCCAGCAGCGCGAAGAGCAGACAGGGATGGGCAGATACGCAGTATTTT. Translation: CASSAKSRQGWADTQYF.

The chain carries TRBV21-1 and TRBJ1-6; the table names TRBD1, a call not compared with the DNA. TRBV21-1 is noted as a pseudogene. This CDR3 comprises 16 residues. The CDR3 sequence is CASSKEGQGPNSPLHF. The DNA of the CDR3 is TGTGCCAGCAGCAAAGAGGGGCAGGGGCCTAATTCACCCCTCCACTTT.

The V gene is TRBV6-5, the J gene TRBJ2-3, with 7 bases fitting TRBD2. Germline-derived CDR1 and CDR2 are MNHEY and SVGAGI. CDR3 length: 14 residues. Trimming took 11 bases from V and 1 from J; bases not matched to a gene: 9. CDR3 DNA sequence: TGTGCCGGCCTGGAGGGGAGGGGCACAGATACGCAGTATTTT. It specifies CAGLEGRGTDTQYF.

V and J are TRBV6-2 or TRBV6-3 and TRBJ2-2, with D possibly TRBD2 on 6 matching bases. The CDR3 runs to 16 residues. V lost 0 bases, J lost 4 bases, and 12 bases lay in between. Germline CDR1 MNHEY, CDR2 SVGEGT. CDR3 bases: TGTGCCAGCAGTTACTCGCTGGGACTCCTCACCGGGGAGCTGTTTTTT. It translates to CASSYSLGLLTGELFF.

In DNA form, the CDR3 reads TGTGCCAGCGGGGGGGCCCGAGGGGCTGAAGCTTTCTTT. Translation gives CASGGARGAEAFF. The chain has TRBV2 and TRBJ1-1, with a tentative D call TRBD1 (6 bases). Germline values: CDR1 SNHLY, CDR2 FYNNEI. The CDR3 loop spans 13 amino acids. The V end lost 8 bases, the J end lost 6 bases, and 16 bases lay between the germline ends.

The chain couples TRBV2 to TRBJ2-2; tentative D call: TRBD1 (6 bases). Trimming took 6 bases from V and 1 from J, leaving 6 bases between them. Germline loops: CDR1 SNHLY, CDR2 FYNNEI. This CDR3 has 13 amino acids. CDR3 amino acids: CASRGQNTGELFF. The CDR3 DNA is TGTGCCAGCAGGGGACAGAACACCGGGGAGCTGTTTTTT. Full variable domain (rest looked up from reference TRBV2 and TRBJ2-2): EPEVTQTPSHQVTQMGQEVILRCVPISNHLYFYWYRQILGQKVEFLVSFYNNEISEKSEIFDDQFSVERPDGSNFTLKIRSTKLEDSAMYFCASRGQNTGELFFGEGSRLTVL.

The CDR3 spells CASSLSGEVTDTQYF. In DNA form, the CDR3 reads TGTGCCAGCAGCCTCAGTGGAGAAGTCACAGATACGCAGTATTTT. The chain combines TRBV27 with TRBJ2-3; no clear D gene. Trimming pared 6 bases from V and 2 bases from J, leaving 15 bases between. The CDR3 has 15 amino acids. Per germline, CDR1 MNHEY and CDR2 SMNVEV (reference sequence).

The genes are TRBV2 and TRBJ1-1; TRBD1 matches 12 bases. V lost 5 bases and J lost 6; bases outside the gene matches: 7. CDR3 length equals 15 residues. CDR1 and CDR2 from the germline V gene are SNHLY and FYNNEI. CDR3 protein: CASSLPGQGAAEAFF. The DNA for the CDR3 is TGTGCCAGCAGTCTTCCGGGACAGGGGGCGGCTGAAGCTTTCTTT.

The rearrangement uses TRBV14 and TRBJ2-3; 13 bases fit TRBD2. Trimming at V came to 1 base and at J to 5 bases, leaving 3 bases not matched to a gene. Germline values: CDR1 SGHDN, CDR2 FVKESK. CDR3 length: 16 amino acids. CDR3 protein: CASSQGTSGRGDTQYF. The DNA of the CDR3 is TGTGCCAGCAGCCAAGGGACTAGCGGGAGAGGAGATACGCAGTATTTT.

The rearrangement links TRBV5-1 to TRBJ2-3, with TRBD2 matching over 10 bases. V dropped 4 bases and J dropped 4; count of bases not matched to a gene: 3. The germline V gene has CDR1 SGHRS and CDR2 YFSETQ. The CDR3 runs to 14 residues. In nucleotides, the CDR3 is TGCGCCAGCAGCATCGGACTAGCGGCAGATACGCAGTATTTT. Protein sequence: CASSIGLAADTQYF.

V usage is TRBV7-9 and J usage is TRBJ2-5, with D uncertain. This CDR3 region has 14 residues. The V end was cut by 3 bases, the J end by 0 bases, with 8 bases between. CDR1 and CDR2 from the germline V gene are SEHNR and FQNEAQ (reference sequence). The chain's CDR3 is CASSFARYQETQYF. CDR3 in DNA: TGTGCCAGCAGCTTCGCCAGGTACCAAGAGACCCAGTACTTC.

V usage is TRBV30 and J usage is TRBJ1-6, with D unresolved. Trimming left V 3 bases short and J 10 bases short, with 13 bases between. CDR1 GTSNPN and CDR2 SVGIG come from the germline V gene (reference sequence). There are 13 residues in the CDR3. The CDR3 here is CAWRTLTGSPLHF. The CDR3, as DNA: TGTGCCTGGAGGACGTTAACCGGGTCACCCCTCCACTTT. The full variable domain, completed using reference TRBV30 and TRBJ1-6, is SQTIHQWPATLVQPVGSPLSLECTVEGTSNPNLYWYRQAAGRGLQLLFYSVGIGQISSEVPQNLSASRPQDRQFILSSKKLLLSDSGFYLCAWRTLTGSPLHFGNGTRLTVT.

The rearrangement links TRBV5-1 to TRBJ2-1, with TRBD2 identical over 12 bases. V was clipped by 3 bases and J by 6 bases; unmatched bases: 7. Germline lookup yields CDR1 SGHRS and CDR2 YFSETQ. CDR3 length: 16 residues. The CDR3 coding sequence is TGCGCCAGCAGCTCTCTAGCGGGAGGGCCAAGCAATGAGCAGTTCTTC. Protein: CASSSLAGGPSNEQFF.

This chain joins TRBV24-1 and TRBJ2-1; D possibly corresponds to TRBD2 (5 bases). The CDR3 sequence is 15 residues long. With 2 bases removed from V and 9 bases from J, the gap between germline ends came to 16 bases. Germline CDR1 and CDR2: KGHDR and SFDVKD. CDR3 sequence reads: CATSDSRGAGGEQFF. The CDR3 nucleotides read TGTGCCACCAGTGATTCTCGGGGAGCCGGAGGTGAGCAGTTCTTC.

A single count supports this clone. Written as DNA, the CDR3 is TGTGCCAGCAGCACCCCGTCGCGGCTAGCGGGGCTCTACAATGAGCAGTTCTTC. This gives the protein CASSTPSRLAGLYNEQFF. The rearrangement uses TRBV7-2 and TRBJ2-1; 9 positions agree with TRBD2. The ends lost 5 bases at V and 3 bases at J; junction bases unmatched: 14. Germline lookup yields CDR1 SGHTA and CDR2 FQGNSA. The CDR3 is 18 residues long.

The chain links TRBV19 to TRBJ2-1; D not certain. Trimming left V 3 bases short and J 8 bases short, with 14 bases between. The germline V gene encodes CDR1 LNHDA and CDR2 SQIVND (reference sequence). There are 14 residues in the CDR3. The CDR3 loop reads CASSMGPGSYEQFF. In DNA, the CDR3 is TGTGCCAGTAGTATGGGTCCCGGGTCCTATGAGCAGTTCTTC.

This clone came up once. The V gene is TRBV7-8, the J gene TRBJ1-4; no definite D call. With 1 base removed from V and 0 bases from J, the gap between germline ends came to 9 bases. The CDR3 sequence is 16 residues long. Germline values: CDR1 SGHVS, CDR2 FQNEAQ. In DNA, the CDR3 is TGTGCCAGCAGCTTAGACTGGGCAGCAACTAATGAAAAACTGTTTTTT. This translates into CASSLDWAATNEKLFF.

J is TRBJ2-5 and V is TRBV4-1; the match to TRBD2 covers 8 bases. V gave up 2 bases and J gave up 7 bases; unmatched junction bases: 6. The CDR3 totals 14 residues. Germline values: CDR1 MGHRA, CDR2 YSYEKL. CDR3 region: CASSQPGAGGTQYF. CDR3 DNA: TGCGCCAGCAGCCAACCAGGGGCGGGAGGGACCCAGTACTTC.

The chain is built from TRBV11-2 and TRBJ2-1; 8 bases align to TRBD1. The junction had 9 bases not matched to a gene; V was cut back by 1 base and J by 1 base. The CDR3 runs 18 residues. Germline assignment: CDR1 SGHAT and CDR2 FQNNGV. The CDR3 sequence: CASSLGRKHRGSYNEQFF. The CDR3 DNA follows: TGTGCCAGCAGCTTAGGGAGGAAACACAGGGGGTCCTACAATGAGCAGTTCTTC.